The T cell receptor (beta chain) described here comes from a study of graft-versus-host responses after intestinal transplantation. In the study overall: Recipients had transplants, and these were multivisceral, liver-intestinal, or isolated intestinal. Once they had received anti-thymocyte globulin induction, all recipients took tacrolimus and steroids for approximately 3 years.

About this clone: Antigen unknown.

The table came from immunoSEQ multiplex PCR; TCRdb's copy has only in-frame clones and leaves some out. Of about 24,000 clones in the sample, 80% to 90% were seen once. Per germline, CDR1 SGHRS and CDR2 YFSETQ. This CDR3 contains 15 residues. V lost 1 base, J lost 0 bases, and 10 bases lay in between. Regarding the study as a whole: In recipient marrow, GvH clones were found, and some appeared first in ileum or blood.

This clonotype originated in a human patient who received an intestinal transplant, so some T cells may come from the graft donor. The sequencing here drew on PBMCs, taken approximately 450 days after intestinal transplant. The chain employs TRBV5-1 and TRBJ1-1; no firm D call. The CDR3 DNA reads as TGCGCCAGCAGCTTGCTCTCGGTGATGAACACTGAAGCTTTCTTT. This encodes CASSLLSVMNTEAFF.